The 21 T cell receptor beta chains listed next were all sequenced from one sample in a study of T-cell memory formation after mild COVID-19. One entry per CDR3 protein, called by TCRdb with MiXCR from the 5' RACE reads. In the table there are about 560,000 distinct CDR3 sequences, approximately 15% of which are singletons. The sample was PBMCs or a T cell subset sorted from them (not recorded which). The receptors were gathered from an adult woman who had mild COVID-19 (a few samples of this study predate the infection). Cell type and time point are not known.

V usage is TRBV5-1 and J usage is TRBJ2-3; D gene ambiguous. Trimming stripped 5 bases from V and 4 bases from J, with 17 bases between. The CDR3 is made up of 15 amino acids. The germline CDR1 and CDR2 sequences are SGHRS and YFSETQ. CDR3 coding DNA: TGCGCCAGCAGAGGAAAGGTTTCATCTTCAGATACGCAGTATTTT. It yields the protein CASRGKVSSSDTQYF.

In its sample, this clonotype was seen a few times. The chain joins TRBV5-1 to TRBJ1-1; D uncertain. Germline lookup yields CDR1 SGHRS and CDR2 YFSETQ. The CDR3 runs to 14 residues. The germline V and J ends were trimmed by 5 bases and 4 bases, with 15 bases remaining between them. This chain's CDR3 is CASSLNSAATEAFF. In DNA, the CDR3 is TGCGCCAGCAGTTTAAACAGTGCCGCCACTGAAGCTTTCTTT. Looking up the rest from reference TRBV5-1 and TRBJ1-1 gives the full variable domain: KAGVTQTPRYLIKTRGQQVTLSCSPISGHRSVSWYQQTPGQGLQFLFEYFSETQRNKGNFPGRFSGRQFSNSRSEMNVSTLELGDSALYLCASSLNSAATEAFFGQGTRLTVV.

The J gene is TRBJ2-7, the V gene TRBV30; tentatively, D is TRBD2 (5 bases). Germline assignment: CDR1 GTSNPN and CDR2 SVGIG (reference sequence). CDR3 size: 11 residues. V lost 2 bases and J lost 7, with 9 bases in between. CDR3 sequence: CAWSYGGEQYF. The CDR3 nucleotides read TGTGCCTGGAGTTACGGCGGGGAGCAGTACTTC.

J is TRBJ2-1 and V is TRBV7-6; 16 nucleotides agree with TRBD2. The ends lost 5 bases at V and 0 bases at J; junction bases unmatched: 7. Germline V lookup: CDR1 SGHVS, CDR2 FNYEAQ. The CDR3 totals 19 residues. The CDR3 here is CASSPGLAGGTRSYNEQFF. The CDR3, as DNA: TGTGCCAGCAGCCCGGGACTAGCGGGAGGGACGCGCTCCTACAATGAGCAGTTCTTC.

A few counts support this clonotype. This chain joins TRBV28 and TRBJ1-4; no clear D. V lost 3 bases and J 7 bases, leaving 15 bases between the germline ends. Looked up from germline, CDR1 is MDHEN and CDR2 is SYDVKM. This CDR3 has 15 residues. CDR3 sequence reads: CASSFLTGIVEKLFF. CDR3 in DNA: TGTGCCAGCAGTTTCCTGACCGGTATAGTTGAAAAACTGTTTTTT.

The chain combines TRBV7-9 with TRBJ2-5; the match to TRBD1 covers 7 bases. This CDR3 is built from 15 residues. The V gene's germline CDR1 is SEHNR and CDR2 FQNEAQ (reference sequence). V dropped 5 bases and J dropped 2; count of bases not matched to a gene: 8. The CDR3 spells CASSLQGSLQETQYF. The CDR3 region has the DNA TGTGCCAGCAGCCTACAGGGGTCACTGCAAGAGACCCAGTACTTC.

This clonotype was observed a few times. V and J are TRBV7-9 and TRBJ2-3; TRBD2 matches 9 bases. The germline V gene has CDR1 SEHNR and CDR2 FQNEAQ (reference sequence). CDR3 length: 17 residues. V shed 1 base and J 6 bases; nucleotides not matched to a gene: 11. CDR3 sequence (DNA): TGTGCCAGCAGCTTAGACTTTATCGGGACTAGCTCCGATACGCAGTATTTT. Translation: CASSLDFIGTSSDTQYF.

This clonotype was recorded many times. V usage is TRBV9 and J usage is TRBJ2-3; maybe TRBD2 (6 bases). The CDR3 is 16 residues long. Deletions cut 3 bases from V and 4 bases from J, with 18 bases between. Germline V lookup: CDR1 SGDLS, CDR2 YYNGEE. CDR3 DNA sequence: TGTGCCAGCAGCGGGCATGGTGGGGGGAGCTCAGATACGCAGTATTTT. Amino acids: CASSGHGGGSSDTQYF. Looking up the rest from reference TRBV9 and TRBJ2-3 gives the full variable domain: DSGVTQTPKHLITATGQRVTLRCSPRSGDLSVYWYQQSLDQGLQFLIQYYNGEERAKGNILERFSAQQFPDLHSELNLSSLELGDSALYFCASSGHGGGSSDTQYFGPGTRLTVL.

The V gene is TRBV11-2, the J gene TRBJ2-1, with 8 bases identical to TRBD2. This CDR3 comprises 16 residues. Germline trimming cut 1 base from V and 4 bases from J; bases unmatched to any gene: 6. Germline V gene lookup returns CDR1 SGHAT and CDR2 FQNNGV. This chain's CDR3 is CASSLGNSGTYNEQFF. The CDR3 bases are TGTGCCAGCAGCTTAGGGAATAGCGGGACTTACAATGAGCAGTTCTTC.

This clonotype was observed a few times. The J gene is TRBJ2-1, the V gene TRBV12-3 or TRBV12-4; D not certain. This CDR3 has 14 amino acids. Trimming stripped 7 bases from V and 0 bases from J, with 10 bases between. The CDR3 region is CASTGLSSYNEQFF. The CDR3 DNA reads TGTGCCAGCACTGGCCTAAGCTCCTACAATGAGCAGTTCTTC.

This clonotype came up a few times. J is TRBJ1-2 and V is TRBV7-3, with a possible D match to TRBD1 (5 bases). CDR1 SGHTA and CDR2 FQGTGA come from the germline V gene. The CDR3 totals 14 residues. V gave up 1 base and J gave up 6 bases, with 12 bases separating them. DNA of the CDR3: TGTGCCAGCAGCTTAAACGGCAGGGACGATGGCTACACCTTC. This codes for CASSLNGRDDGYTF.

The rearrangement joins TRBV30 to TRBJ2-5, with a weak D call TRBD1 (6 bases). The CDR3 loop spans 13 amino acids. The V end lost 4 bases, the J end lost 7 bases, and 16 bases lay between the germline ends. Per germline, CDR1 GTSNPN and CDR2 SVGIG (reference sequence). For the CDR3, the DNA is TGTGCCTGGACCCCGACAGGTAGCTCGACCCAGTACTTC. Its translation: CAWTPTGSSTQYF.

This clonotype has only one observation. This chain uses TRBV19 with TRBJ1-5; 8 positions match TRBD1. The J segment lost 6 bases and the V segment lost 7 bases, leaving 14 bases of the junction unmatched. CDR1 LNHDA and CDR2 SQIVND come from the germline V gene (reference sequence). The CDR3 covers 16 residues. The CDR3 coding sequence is TGTGCCAGTATGGGGGGAGACAGGGGATTCGTTCAGCCCCAGCATTTT. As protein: CASMGGDRGFVQPQHF.

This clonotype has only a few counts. The DNA of the CDR3 is TGCAGTGCTTGGACTCGAACGGATACGCAGTATTTT. The encoded protein is CSAWTRTDTQYF. This sequence joins TRBV20-1 and TRBJ2-3; D possibly corresponds to TRBD2 (5 bases). The CDR3 is 12 residues long. Per the germline V gene, CDR1 is DFQATT and CDR2 is SNEGSKA (reference sequence). V shed 5 bases and J shed 6 bases, with 12 bases lying between them.

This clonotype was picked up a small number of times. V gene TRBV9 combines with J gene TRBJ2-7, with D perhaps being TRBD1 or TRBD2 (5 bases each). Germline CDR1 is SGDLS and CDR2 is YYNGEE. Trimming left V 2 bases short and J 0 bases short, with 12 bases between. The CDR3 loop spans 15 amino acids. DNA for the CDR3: TGTGCCAGCAGCGTTCAGGGAGAGCCCTCCTACGAGCAGTACTTC. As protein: CASSVQGEPSYEQYF.

As DNA, the CDR3 is TGCAGTGGAGCTGGGGGGCGTGCTGAAAAACTGTTTTTT. Translating it yields CSGAGGRAEKLFF. The V call is TRBV20-1, the J call TRBJ1-4; a possible D gene is TRBD1 (6 bases). The CDR3 is made up of 13 amino acids. Between the trimmed V and J ends, which lost 7 bases and 7 bases, there was a span of 16 bases. Germline values: CDR1 DFQATT, CDR2 SNEGSKA (reference sequence).

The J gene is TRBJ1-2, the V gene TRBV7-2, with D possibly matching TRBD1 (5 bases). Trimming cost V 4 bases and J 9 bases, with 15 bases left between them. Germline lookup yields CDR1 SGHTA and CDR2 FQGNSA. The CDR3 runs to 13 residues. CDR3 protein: CASSSGEGLRYTF. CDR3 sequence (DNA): TGTGCCAGCAGCTCCGGGGAGGGGCTCCGCTACACCTTC.

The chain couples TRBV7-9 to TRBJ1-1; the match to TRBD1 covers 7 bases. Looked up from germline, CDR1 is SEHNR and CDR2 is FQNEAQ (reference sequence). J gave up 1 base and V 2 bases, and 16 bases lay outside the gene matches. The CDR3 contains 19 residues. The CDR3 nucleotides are TGTGCCAGCAGCTTATATCGCGGACAGGCCCTAGGCAGGAACACTGAAGCTTTCTTT. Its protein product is CASSLYRGQALGRNTEAFF.

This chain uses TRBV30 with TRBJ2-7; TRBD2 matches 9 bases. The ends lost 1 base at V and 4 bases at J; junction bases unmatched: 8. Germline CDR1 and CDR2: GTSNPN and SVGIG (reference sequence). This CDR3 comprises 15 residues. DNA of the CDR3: TGTGCCTGGAGTGGTGGGCTAGCGGGATTTTACGAGCAGTACTTC. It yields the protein CAWSGGLAGFYEQYF.

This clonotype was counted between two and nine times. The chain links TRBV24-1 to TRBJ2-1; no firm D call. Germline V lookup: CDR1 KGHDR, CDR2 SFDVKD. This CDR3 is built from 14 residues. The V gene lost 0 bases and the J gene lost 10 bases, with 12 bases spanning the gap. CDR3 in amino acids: CATSDLQIGSEQFF. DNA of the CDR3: TGTGCCACCAGTGATTTGCAAATTGGGTCAGAGCAGTTCTTC.

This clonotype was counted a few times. The CDR3 coding sequence is TGCAGCGTTATCCAGGGGAGGAAAGCTTTCTTT. This translates into CSVIQGRKAFF. The chain is built from TRBV29-1 and TRBJ1-1; possible D gene TRBD1, 6 bases. This CDR3 comprises 11 residues. From germline, CDR1 is SQVTM and CDR2 ANQGSEA. Between the trimmed V and J ends, which lost 5 bases and 9 bases, there was a span of 13 bases.